Included here is one TCR beta chain sequence, with context. Its target is not known. The sample originates from a study of a mutant IDH1 vaccine in newly diagnosed glioma. Background on the study: The sex distribution of treated patients was roughly 62% male and about 38% female, with a mean age of roughly 40 years.

As to time point: week 11, during vaccination. Doses consisted of 300 ug of mutant IDH1 20-mer peptide each, paired with topical imiquimod. Donors had new IDH1-mutant astrocytomas of WHO grade 3 or 4 (ATRX-lost). Data came from immunoSEQ multiplex PCR; TCRdb stores just in-frame clones and leaves some out. Of approximately 40,000 clones in the sample, around 83% were seen once. CDR1 and CDR2 (germline): MNHEY, SVGAGI. This CDR3 comprises 12 residues. The V end was cut by 4 bases, the J end by 3 bases, with 6 bases between. The V gene is TRBV6-5, the J gene TRBJ2-5, with no clear D. The receptor was isolated from a middle-aged man with glioma. The source was PBMCs, collected from a glioma patient whose treatment included an IDH1 peptide vaccine. For the CDR3, the DNA is TGTGCCAGCAGTTTCCCGGAAGAGACCCAGTACTTC. This encodes CASSFPEETQYF.